Listed below are T cell receptor beta chains from one sample, sequenced in a study of T-cell memory formation after mild COVID-19. TCRdb passed the 5' RACE reads through MiXCR, listing each CDR3 protein once. Of roughly 58,000 distinct CDR3 sequences listed, around a tenth were seen once; the top ten hold 1.2%. Sequenced material: PBMCs or a T cell subset sorted from them (not recorded which). Receptors were obtained from a man aged 18-30 years who had mild COVID-19 (a few samples of this study predate the infection). Cell type and time point are not known. The CDR3 runs from the conserved cysteine through the conserved F or W. D genes are given only for firm matches. Clone sizes are given selectively: once, few, many, or a class where the clone is expanded.

J gene,V gene,D gene,clone size,CDR3 DNA,CDR3 protein
TRBJ1-2,TRBV7-6,-,-,TGTGCCAGCAGCTTAGACCAGGGAATCGGCTACACCTTC,CASSLDQGIGYTF
TRBJ2-2,TRBV5-1,-,medium-sized,TGCGCCAGCAGCTACCTAGCGCCTACCGCGAACACCGGGGAGCTGTTTTTT,CASSYLAPTANTGELFF
TRBJ1-2,TRBV4-1,-,-,TGCGCCAGCAGCCAAGTACGTTCTAGGAGGGGAAGAGGGAACTATGGCTACACCTTC,CASSQVRSRRGRGNYGYTF
TRBJ2-7,TRBV5-5,-,many,TGTGCCAGCAGCTCGGGACGGATCGGCTACGAGCAGTACTTC,CASSSGRIGYEQYF
TRBJ1-1,TRBV4-3,-,-,TGCGCCAGCAGTCAGCAACGTAACACTGAAGCTTTCTTT,CASSQQRNTEAFF
TRBJ1-1,TRBV20-1,-,many,TGCAGTGCTAGCCCCAGGGATGCTGAAGCTTTCTTT,CSASPRDAEAFF
TRBJ1-2,TRBV6-5,-,many,TGTGCCAGCAGGCCCAGAGCCAGTTATGGCTACACCTTC,CASRPRASYGYTF
TRBJ2-3,TRBV11-3,TRBD2,-,TGTGCCAGCAGCTTAGGGACGTCTAGCGGGGGGACAGATACGCAGTATTTT,CASSLGTSSGGTDTQYF
TRBJ2-2,TRBV7-2,-,many,TGTGCCAGCAGCCCCCCCCTCAGGAGGCGCACGGTCGGGGAGCTGTTTTTT,CASSPPLRRRTVGELFF
TRBJ2-5,TRBV20-1,TRBD2,few,TGCAGTGCGCCGGGGACTAGCGGGGGGTTTCTAGAGACCCAGTACTTC,CSAPGTSGGFLETQYF
TRBJ1-5,TRBV2,TRBD1,-,TGTGCCAGCAGGAGGGGGCATAGCAATCAGCCCCAGCATTTT,CASRRGHSNQPQHF
TRBJ2-2,TRBV5-1,TRBD1,-,TGCGCCAGCACCCCGGGACAGTCAAGTTCCAGGGAGCTGTTTTTT,CASTPGQSSSRELFF
TRBJ1-1,TRBV18,-,few,TGTGCCAGCTCACCATTCGAGGGAAACACTGAAGCTTTCTTT,CASSPFEGNTEAFF
TRBJ1-5,TRBV7-2,-,-,TGTGCCAGCAGCTTAGATTCTCTGGCAGGCAACCTGCCCCAGCATTTT,CASSLDSLAGNLPQHF
TRBJ2-4,TRBV27,-,many,TGTGCCAGCAGCTTGGACGGAGCCAAAAACATTCAGTACTTC,CASSLDGAKNIQYF
TRBJ2-7,TRBV12-3/TRBV12-4,-,-,TGTGCCAGCAGTAGAACTGCGGGGAACTACGAGCAGTACTTC,CASSRTAGNYEQYF
TRBJ2-3,TRBV9,-,-,TGTGCCAGCAGCGTAGGGGATTACACAGATACGCAGTATTTT,CASSVGDYTDTQYF
TRBJ2-5,TRBV7-2,-,-,TGTGCCAGCAGTGTATCGGGGCAGTACCAAGAGACCCAGTACTTC,CASSVSGQYQETQYF
TRBJ2-5,TRBV2,-,-,TGTGCCAGCAGTACGCAGGGGAGGTCAGAGACCCAGTACTTC,CASSTQGRSETQYF
TRBJ1-2,TRBV12-3/TRBV12-4,-,-,TGTGCCAGCAGTCTAGACAGCAGTATCCTTTATGGCTACACCTTC,CASSLDSSILYGYTF
TRBJ2-3,TRBV19,-,-,TGTGCCAGTAGTAGGGGATCCCCGGCGGATACGCAGTATTTT,CASSRGSPADTQYF
TRBJ2-5,TRBV11-2,-,-,TGTGCCAGCAGCTCCTCCGCCGGGGCCAGGACCCAGTACTTC,CASSSSAGARTQYF